Only a few counts were recorded for the clone carrying this T cell receptor beta chain. Its antigen is still unknown. The study sequenced cultured CD4+ T cell DNA using the Oncomine TCR Beta short-read assay. TCRdb reanalysed the PCR reads using MiXCR and keeps one entry per CDR3 protein. This sample carries about 17,000 distinct CDR3 sequences, 48% of them seen once, and the ten largest clones take approximately 5%. This sample is part of a study of vaccination and CD4 T cells after COVID-19. The CDR3 length is 12 residues. V dropped 0 bases and J dropped 12; count of bases not matched to a gene: 6. The germline V gene encodes CDR1 SQVTM and CDR2 ANQGSEA. This sample's treatment: approximately 10-day PBMC culture with coronavirus spike peptide pools or control peptides (ViraFEST assay).

Material: CD4+ T cells from blood, cultured in vitro, obtained before SARS-CoV-2 vaccination. The rearrangement links TRBV29-1 to TRBJ1-2; 8 bases align to TRBD1. The sequence came from a human donor who had recovered from COVID-19. CDR3 nucleotide sequence: TGCAGCGTTGAAGAGCCAGGGGGCCGCCACACCTTC. Protein: CSVEEPGGRHTF. Complete variable domain (other parts from reference TRBV29-1 and TRBJ1-2): SAVISQKPSRDICQRGTSLTIQCQVDSQVTMMFWYRQQPGQSLTLIATANQGSEATYESGFVIDKFPISRPNLTFSTLTVSNMSPEDSSIYLCSVEEPGGRHTFGSGTRLTVV.